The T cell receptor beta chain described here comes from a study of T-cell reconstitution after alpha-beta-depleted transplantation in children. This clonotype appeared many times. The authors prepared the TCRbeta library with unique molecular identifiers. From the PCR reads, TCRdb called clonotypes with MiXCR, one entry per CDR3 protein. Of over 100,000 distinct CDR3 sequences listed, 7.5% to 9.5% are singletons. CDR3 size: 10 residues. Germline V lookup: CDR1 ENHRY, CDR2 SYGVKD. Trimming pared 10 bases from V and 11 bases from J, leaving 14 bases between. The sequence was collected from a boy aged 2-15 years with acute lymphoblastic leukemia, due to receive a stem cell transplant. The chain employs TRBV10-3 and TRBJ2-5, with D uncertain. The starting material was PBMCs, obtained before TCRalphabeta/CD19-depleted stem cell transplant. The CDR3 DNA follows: TGTGCCACCGGGCTACCACCACAGTACTTC. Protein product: CATGLPPQYF.